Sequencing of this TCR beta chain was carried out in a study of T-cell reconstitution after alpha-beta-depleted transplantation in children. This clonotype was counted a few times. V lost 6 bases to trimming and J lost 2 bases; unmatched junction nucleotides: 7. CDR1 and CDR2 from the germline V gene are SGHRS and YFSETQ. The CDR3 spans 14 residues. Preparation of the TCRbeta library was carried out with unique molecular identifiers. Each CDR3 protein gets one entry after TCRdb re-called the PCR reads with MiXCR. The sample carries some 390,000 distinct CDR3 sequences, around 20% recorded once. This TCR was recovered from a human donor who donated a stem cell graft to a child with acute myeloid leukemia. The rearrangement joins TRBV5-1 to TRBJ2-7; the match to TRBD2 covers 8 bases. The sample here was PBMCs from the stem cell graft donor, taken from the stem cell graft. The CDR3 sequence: CASKLAGGTYEQYF. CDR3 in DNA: TGCGCCAGCAAGTTGGCGGGAGGAACCTACGAGCAGTACTTC.